This T cell receptor (beta chain) was identified in a study of shared clonotypes between healthy human individuals. The investigators split CD4+ cells into a CD45RA+ naive subset and a CD45RA-negative memory subset. Comments on this clone: Its antigen is still unknown.

The V gene lost 1 base and the J gene lost 7 bases, with 11 bases spanning the gap. The CDR3 is 14 residues long. The V gene's germline CDR1 is MNHEY and CDR2 SMNVEV (reference sequence). Study-wide results and caveats: Estimated richness was generally greater in naive than memory subsets.

Sequenced by immunoSEQ multiplex PCR; TCRdb stores in-frame clones only, minus some. Among more than 400,000 clones, 90% to 96% were seen once, and the ten largest hold about 0.054%. Sequences were obtained from naive CD4+ T cells sorted from blood. Specified subset: CD45RA+ positively selected. The TCR was taken from a woman aged 30 to 39 in good health. The chain couples TRBV27 to TRBJ2-1; maybe TRBD2 (5 bases). CDR3 DNA sequence: TGTGCCAGCAGTTTATTTTTAGCGACAAATGAGCAGTTCTTC. Protein: CASSLFLATNEQFF.